This T cell receptor beta chain was profiled in a study of cytomegalovirus exposure and HLA in healthy donors. Whole-study findings and limits: Most observed TCR sequences were rare, whereas some public TCRs were detected in many donors. In a later analysis, parvovirus B19, influenza, CMV and Epstein-Barr virus appeared linked to several top co-occurrence clusters. Association with HLA alleles at 0.05 false discovery rate was found for around 17,000 TCR beta sequences in a later analysis.

The CDR3 has 14 amino acids. The J segment lost 7 bases and the V segment lost 4 bases, leaving 9 bases of the junction unmatched. CDR1 and CDR2 from the germline V gene are SGDLS and YYNGEE. This clone appeared a single time. Its target is unknown. Every donor was a healthy person donating bone marrow. Use of 60 Vbeta and 13 Jbeta primers characterized the PCR. Assay used: immunoSEQ multiplex PCR; TCRdb lists only in-frame clones, some missing. The repertoire holds 150,000 to 200,000 clones, with about 76% as singletons. This chain links TRBV9 with TRBJ1-2; 8 bases are shared with TRBD1. The sequencing sample was made of PBMCs. The TCR comes from a woman in her forties or fifties in good health and CMV-seronegative. The CDR3 nucleotides are TGTGCCAGCAGCACCCGACAGGGGTTGTCTGGCTACACCTTC. Translated: CASSTRQGLSGYTF.